A single sample is the source of the 9 T cell receptor beta chains below, sequenced in a study of shared clonotypes between healthy human individuals. Sequenced by immunoSEQ multiplex PCR; TCRdb stores in-frame clones only, minus some. The data hold more than 550,000 clones, with 90% observed a single time. Sequenced material: memory CD8+ T cells from PBMCs. Subset given: CD45RO+ cells pooled with CCR7-negative TemRA cells. The receptors were gathered from a man younger than 35 in good health. Some clones in this sample may be carry-over from other donors' samples.

CDR3 in DNA: TGTGCCACCAGCAGAGATCGGGACAGGGGGCTAATTCAGCAGTACTTC. This encodes CATSRDRDRGLIQQYF. The chain employs TRBV15 and TRBJ2-7; 12 positions match TRBD1. The CDR3 has 16 amino acids. Per the germline V gene, CDR1 is LNHNV and CDR2 is YYDKDF (reference sequence). V shed 0 bases and J 8 bases; nucleotides not matched to a gene: 8. Supplemented by reference TRBV15 and TRBJ2-7, the full variable domain reads DAMVIQNPRYQVTQFGKPVTLSCSQTLNHNVMYWYQQKSSQAPKLLFHYYDKDFNNEADTPDNFQSRRPNTSFCFLDIRSPGLGDTAMYLCATSRDRDRGLIQQYFGPGTRLTVT.

The chain carries TRBV15 and TRBJ1-3; D call uncertain. With 3 bases removed from V and 9 bases from J, the gap between germline ends came to 12 bases. CDR1 is LNHNV, CDR2 YYDKDF, per germline (reference sequence). The CDR3 extends over 13 amino acids. The CDR3, as DNA: TGTGCCACCAGCAGGGTGGGCGACGGCACCATATATTTT. Translation gives CATSRVGDGTIYF.

The chain has TRBV7-9 and TRBJ1-1; TRBD1 matches 8 bases. The CDR3 has 14 residues. V lost 1 base and J lost 6; bases outside the gene matches: 4. Germline-derived CDR1 and CDR2 are SEHNR and FQNEAQ (reference sequence). The CDR3 protein is CASSLGTTGAEAFF. The CDR3 DNA reads TGTGCCAGCAGCTTAGGTACGACAGGGGCTGAAGCTTTCTTT. Together with reference TRBV7-9 and TRBJ1-1, the CDR3 gives the full variable domain: DTGVSQNPRHKITKRGQNVTFRCDPISEHNRLYWYRQTLGQGPEFLTYFQNEAQLEKSRLLSDRFSAERPKGSFSTLEIQRTEQGDSAMYLCASSLGTTGAEAFFGQGTRLTVV.

V is TRBV5-1 and J is TRBJ2-1; 15 bases map to TRBD2. The CDR3 loop spans 17 amino acids. The germline gives CDR1 SGHRS, CDR2 YFSETQ. Trimming at V came to 4 bases and at J to 3 bases, leaving 5 bases not matched to a gene. The CDR3 coding sequence is TGCGCCAGCAGCCATAGGACTAGCGGGAGGGTCTACAATGAGCAGTTCTTC. Protein: CASSHRTSGRVYNEQFF.

The chain combines TRBV7-2 with TRBJ2-7; TRBD2 aligns across 13 bases. V lost 5 bases, J lost 3 bases, and 7 bases stayed unmatched. The V gene's germline CDR1 is SGHTA and CDR2 FQGNSA. The CDR3 consists of 16 residues. CDR3 in DNA: TGTGCCAGCAGCCCAAGGACTAGCGGGAGTCTCTACGAGCAGTACTTC. Protein sequence: CASSPRTSGSLYEQYF.

The chain combines TRBV5-1 with TRBJ1-4; no reliable D call. The germline V and J ends were trimmed by 5 bases and 6 bases, with 11 bases remaining between them. The germline V gene encodes CDR1 SGHRS and CDR2 YFSETQ. The CDR3 is 13 amino acids. CDR3 in DNA: TGCGCCAGCAGTCCACGGCAGTATGAAAAACTGTTTTTT. Protein product: CASSPRQYEKLFF.

The rearrangement uses TRBV13 and TRBJ1-1; 10 bases agree with TRBD1. V lost 5 bases, J lost 1 base, and 7 bases stayed unmatched. The CDR3 is 16 residues long. From germline, CDR1 is PRHDT and CDR2 FYEKMQ (reference sequence). The CDR3 here is CASSQRRQGANTEAFF. CDR3 nucleotides: TGTGCCAGCAGCCAGCGACGACAGGGGGCGAACACTGAAGCTTTCTTT.

The V and J genes are TRBV28 and TRBJ1-5, with D maybe TRBD1 (6 bases). CDR3 length equals 15 residues. Germline V gene data show CDR1 as MDHEN and CDR2 as SYDVKM. Trimming cost V 2 bases and J 7 bases, with 15 bases left between them. As DNA, the CDR3 is TGTGCCAGCAGTTTAATGGCAGGGGAGAGGCAGCCCCAGCATTTT. Translated, it gives CASSLMAGERQPQHF.

This clone has a single count. The chain employs TRBV7-9 and TRBJ1-1, with a weak D call TRBD1 (5 bases). CDR3 length: 14 amino acids. Looked up from germline, CDR1 is SEHNR and CDR2 is FQNEAQ (reference sequence). V lost 5 bases to trimming and J lost 6 bases, with 16 bases between them. The CDR3 is CASSPTGRRAEAFF. CDR3 bases: TGTGCCAGCAGCCCAACAGGACGAAGGGCTGAAGCTTTCTTT. The whole variable domain, remainder taken from reference TRBV7-9 and TRBJ1-1, is DTGVSQNPRHKITKRGQNVTFRCDPISEHNRLYWYRQTLGQGPEFLTYFQNEAQLEKSRLLSDRFSAERPKGSFSTLEIQRTEQGDSAMYLCASSPTGRRAEAFFGQGTRLTVV.